This T cell receptor (beta chain) emerged from a study of cytomegalovirus exposure and HLA in healthy donors. Trimming removed 2 bases from V and 6 bases from J, with 4 bases in between. This CDR3 region has 12 residues. Germline assignment: CDR1 SEHNR and CDR2 FQNEAQ (reference sequence). PCR used 60 Vbeta primers and 13 Jbeta primers. Libraries were prepared by immunoSEQ multiplex PCR; TCRdb keeps only in-frame clonotypes and omits some of them. The data contain 150,000 to 200,000 clones, roughly 80% of them singletons. Comment on this clone: The antigen remains unidentified.

Study-wide findings and caveats: In a later analysis, most CMV-associated TCR beta chains appeared HLA-restricted.

Specimen: PBMCs. This chain joins TRBV7-9 and TRBJ2-2; no clear D gene. The TCR originated in a woman aged 30 to 39 in good health and CMV-seronegative. For the CDR3, the DNA is TGTGCCAGCAGCTTAACAGCCGGGGAGCTGTTTTTT. Its translation: CASSLTAGELFF.